This passage covers 31 T cell receptor beta chains from one sample sequenced in a study of shared clonotypes between healthy human individuals. Sequencing used immunoSEQ multiplex PCR; TCRdb keeps in-frame clones, though not all of them. The sample includes around 940,000 clones, approximately 80% of them seen just once. The sequenced sample consisted of memory CD4+ T cells sorted from blood. The subset here: CD45RA-negative fraction. These receptors all stem from a man younger than 35 in good health.

As for this clone: This same CDR3 is encoded by further DNA sequences in the sample. The J gene is TRBJ1-6, the V gene TRBV5-4; D remains ambiguous. Germline CDR1 and CDR2: SGHNT and YYREEE (reference sequence). With 2 bases removed from V and 5 bases from J, the gap between germline ends came to 8 bases. This CDR3 comprises 14 residues. CDR3 sequence: CASSLGRNNSPLHF. The CDR3, as DNA: TGTGCCAGCAGCTTAGGACGGAATAATTCACCCCTCCACTTT. Looking up the rest from reference TRBV5-4 and TRBJ1-6 gives the full variable domain: ETGVTQSPTHLIKTRGQQVTLRCSSQSGHNTVSWYQQALGQGPQFIFQYYREEENGRGNFPPRFSGLQFPNYSSELNVNALELDDSALYLCASSLGRNNSPLHFGNGTRLTVT.

This sequence joins TRBV4-3 and TRBJ1-4; D not resolved. The V gene lost 0 bases and the J gene lost 3 bases, with 8 bases spanning the gap. The CDR3 covers 15 residues. CDR1 and CDR2 (germline): LGHNA, YSLEER. The CDR3 loop is CASSQEPGSNEKLFF. The CDR3 DNA sequence: TGCGCCAGCAGCCAAGAGCCGGGGTCTAATGAAAAACTGTTTTTT.

This clone was seen a few times. The chain links TRBV5-5 to TRBJ1-3; D perhaps matches TRBD1 (6 bases). Trimming shortened V by 0 bases and J by 8 bases, and 12 bases separated the two germline ends. CDR3 length equals 14 residues. Germline CDR1 is SGHKS and CDR2 is YYEKEE (reference sequence). The DNA of the CDR3 is TGTGCCAGCAGCTTGGCGACAGGAGACGACACCATATATTTT. Translated, it gives CASSLATGDDTIYF.

V is TRBV5-4 and J is TRBJ2-1; 14 bases agree with TRBD2. The CDR3 contains 16 residues. V trimming: 1 base; J trimming: 7 bases; junction bases outside the gene matches: 4. CDR1 is SGHNT and CDR2 is YYREEE in the germline V gene (reference sequence). As DNA, the CDR3 is TGTGCCAGCAGCTTGCCGGGACTAGCGGGGGTGAATGAGCAGTTCTTC. Encoded protein: CASSLPGLAGVNEQFF.

The CDR3 here is CSVELGGTGNTIYF. CDR3 nucleotides: TGCAGCGTTGAATTGGGGGGGACTGGAAACACCATATATTTT. This chain connects TRBV29-1 to TRBJ1-3, with a weak D call TRBD1 (5 bases). The CDR3 has 14 amino acids. The V gene's germline CDR1 is SQVTM and CDR2 ANQGSEA. Trimming shortened V by 2 bases and J by 2 bases, and 10 bases separated the two germline ends.

The chain carries TRBV5-1 and TRBJ2-3, with 7 bases matching TRBD2. CDR3 length: 14 amino acids. V lost 3 bases, J lost 5 bases, and 6 bases stayed unmatched. Germline V gene sequence: CDR1 SGHRS, CDR2 YFSETQ. CDR3 in amino acids: CASSSSTSLDTQYF. In DNA, the CDR3 is TGCGCCAGCAGCTCCTCGACTAGCCTAGATACGCAGTATTTT.

This clone was observed a few times. The J gene is TRBJ1-1, the V gene TRBV6-1; D unclear. The length of the CDR3 is 11 residues. The germline V and J ends were trimmed by 4 bases and 12 bases, with 12 bases remaining between them. Germline V CDR1 and CDR2: MNHNS, SASEGT. CDR3 DNA: TGTGCCAGCAGTGGGCCACCGAGGACTTTCTTT. Translation: CASSGPPRTFF.

The chain joins TRBV10-1 to TRBJ2-7; TRBD2 matches at 8 bases. V was clipped by 5 bases and J by 3 bases; unmatched bases: 6. CDR3 length equals 14 residues. Germline CDR1 is WNHNN and CDR2 is SYGVQD (reference sequence). The CDR3 nucleotides read TGCGCCAGCAGTCCGGGACTAGGATTCTACGAGCAGTACTTC. This sequence encodes CASSPGLGFYEQYF.

The J gene is TRBJ2-7, the V gene TRBV10-1; no reliable D call. Trimming removed 0 bases from V and 6 bases from J, with 12 bases in between. CDR3 length: 14 residues. Germline values: CDR1 WNHNN, CDR2 SYGVQD (reference sequence). The CDR3 sequence is CASSESQVTGEQYF. In nucleotides, the CDR3 is TGCGCCAGCAGTGAGTCTCAGGTAACCGGCGAGCAGTACTTC.

The chain combines TRBV2 with TRBJ1-6, with D possibly TRBD1 on 5 matching bases. Per germline, CDR1 SNHLY and CDR2 FYNNEI. The CDR3 spans 12 residues. The ends were cut back, 8 bases at V and 15 bases at J, with 17 bases in the middle. CDR3 in DNA: TGTGCCAGCGCAGGACCAGGGTTTCACCTCCACTTT. Its protein product is CASAGPGFHLHF.

V usage is TRBV27 and J usage is TRBJ1-2, with 7 bases lining up with TRBD1. Germline CDR1 is MNHEY and CDR2 is SMNVEV (reference sequence). This CDR3 region has 14 residues. J was trimmed by 7 bases and V by 5 bases; bases with no gene match: 10. CDR3 in DNA: TGTGCCAGCAGTCCGGACAGGAGGGGTGGTGGCTACACCTTC. Translated, it gives CASSPDRRGGGYTF.

The chain combines TRBV5-4 with TRBJ2-7, with 8 nucleotides matching TRBD1. V shed 4 bases, J shed 0 bases, and the junction held 12 bases outside the gene matches. Per germline, CDR1 SGHNT and CDR2 YYREEE (reference sequence). The CDR3 totals 17 residues. DNA of the CDR3: TGTGCCAGCAGCCCCTACTCGGGACAGGACAACTCCTACGAGCAGTACTTC. This encodes CASSPYSGQDNSYEQYF.

The count of this clone is one. This chain joins TRBV13 and TRBJ2-3; no clear D. The CDR3 contains 12 residues. Trimming pared 3 bases from V and 6 bases from J, leaving 7 bases between. Germline CDR1 reads PRHDT; CDR2 reads FYEKMQ (reference sequence). CDR3 loop: CASSFPLDTQYF. CDR3 DNA sequence: TGTGCCAGCAGCTTCCCCCTGGATACGCAGTATTTT.

The V gene is TRBV5-4, the J gene TRBJ2-3; 8 bases map to TRBD2. This CDR3 is built from 15 residues. Germline loops: CDR1 SGHNT, CDR2 YYREEE (reference sequence). Germline trimming cut 3 bases from V and 6 bases from J; bases unmatched to any gene: 9. The CDR3 DNA reads as TGTGCCAGCAGCTCCCTCAGCGGGAGAGGGGATACGCAGTATTTT. Its translation: CASSSLSGRGDTQYF.

This chain joins TRBV30 and TRBJ1-1; D not certain. Germline V lookup: CDR1 GTSNPN, CDR2 SVGIG (reference sequence). This CDR3 contains 12 residues. V was shortened by 5 bases and J by 1 base, with 8 bases between the two germline ends. This CDR3 reads CAWGRENTEAFF. The DNA of the CDR3 is TGTGCCTGGGGACGGGAGAACACTGAAGCTTTCTTT.

The genes are TRBV6-1 and TRBJ2-4, with D perhaps given as TRBD1 or TRBD2 (5 bases each). Germline lookup yields CDR1 MNHNS and CDR2 SASEGT. Trimming took off 6 bases at V and 5 bases at J, with 11 bases between the two ends. This CDR3 contains 13 residues. In DNA, the CDR3 is TGTGCCAGCAGCCCGGGGCCCCAAAACATTCAGTACTTC. This gives the protein CASSPGPQNIQYF.

The chain carries TRBV2 and TRBJ1-6; 9 positions agree with TRBD1. The germline V gene encodes CDR1 SNHLY and CDR2 FYNNEI. The V and J ends lost 5 bases and 6 bases, in that order; junction bases with no gene match: 5. This CDR3 contains 15 residues. The chain's CDR3 is CASSRRTGANSPLHF. CDR3 DNA: TGTGCCAGCAGTCGTAGGACAGGGGCTAATTCACCCCTCCACTTT.

This chain connects TRBV10-2 to TRBJ2-3; 7 positions agree with TRBD1. CDR1 is WSHSY and CDR2 is SAAADI in the germline V gene. V shed 6 bases and J 3 bases; nucleotides not matched to a gene: 6. This CDR3 region has 14 residues. The CDR3 DNA reads TGCGCCAGCAGGAGGACAGGTCGGACAGATACGCAGTATTTT. Translation: CASRRTGRTDTQYF.

The chain joins TRBV10-3 to TRBJ2-5; tentatively, D is TRBD2 (6 bases). The J call is in doubt because the DNA end fits TRBJ2-7 better. The CDR3 length is 17 residues. Per the germline V gene, CDR1 is ENHRY and CDR2 is SYGVKD. Written as DNA, the CDR3 is TGTGCCATCAGTGAGACCGGGACGGAGGGACTGTCCTACGAGCAGTACTTC. This encodes CAISETGTEGLSYEQYF.

Remarks on this clone: Other DNA variants within this sample encode the same CDR3. The chain uses TRBV6-5 and TRBJ1-1; 7 bases fit TRBD1. Looked up from germline, CDR1 is MNHEY and CDR2 is SVGAGI. The CDR3 covers 13 residues. V shed 3 bases and J 4 bases; nucleotides not matched to a gene: 2. CDR3 protein: CASSYPGGTEAFF. CDR3 sequence (DNA): TGTGCCAGCAGTTATCCAGGGGGCACTGAAGCTTTCTTT.

The chain carries TRBV7-9 and TRBJ2-3, with D possibly matching TRBD2 (5 bases). V was shortened by 5 bases and J by 6 bases, with 15 bases between the two germline ends. This CDR3 spans 14 amino acids. CDR1 SEHNR and CDR2 FQNEAQ come from the germline V gene (reference sequence). CDR3 in DNA: TGTGCCAGCAGCCCTGAGGGCGGTTTGGATACGCAGTATTTT. It specifies CASSPEGGLDTQYF.

The genes are TRBV11-3 and TRBJ2-2; D might be TRBD1 (6 bases). The ends were cut back, 5 bases at V and 6 bases at J, with 10 bases in the middle. Germline lookup yields CDR1 SGHNT and CDR2 YENEEA. CDR3 length equals 13 residues. CDR3 residues: CASSTEGAGELFF. The CDR3 DNA reads as TGTGCCAGCAGCACCGAGGGGGCCGGGGAGCTGTTTTTT.

The V and J genes are TRBV6-5 and TRBJ1-2; TRBD1 aligns across 9 bases. Trimming removed 11 bases from V and 2 bases from J; junction bases left unmatched: 6. The germline V gene has CDR1 MNHEY and CDR2 SVGAGI. This CDR3 region has 13 residues. For the CDR3, the DNA is TGTGCCGGACACAGGGGGCGCAACTATGGCTACACCTTC. This gives the protein CAGHRGRNYGYTF.

For this clone: The identical CDR3 is also encoded by other nucleotide sequences in the sample. The chain is built from TRBV19 and TRBJ1-5, with TRBD1 matching over 9 bases. Germline loops: CDR1 LNHDA, CDR2 SQIVND (reference sequence). The CDR3 has 14 amino acids. J was trimmed by 3 bases and V by 6 bases; bases with no gene match: 3. The CDR3 bases are TGTGCCAGTAGGGGACAGGGTTACAATCAGCCCCAGCATTTT. Protein: CASRGQGYNQPQHF.

V and J are TRBV6-1 and TRBJ2-7; weak D call: TRBD2 (5 bases). CDR1 and CDR2 from the germline V gene are MNHNS and SASEGT. Between the trimmed V and J ends, which lost 1 base and 3 bases, there was a span of 10 bases. The CDR3 sequence is 14 residues long. CDR3 nucleotide sequence: TGTGCCAGCAGTGAAGACGGGAAGCTCTACGAGCAGTACTTC. Translation: CASSEDGKLYEQYF.

This clone was observed a single time. The chain couples TRBV29-1 to TRBJ2-5; TRBD2 aligns across 8 bases. Trimming removed 7 bases from V and 3 bases from J; junction bases left unmatched: 10. Germline CDR1 SQVTM, CDR2 ANQGSEA. The CDR3 totals 14 residues. The CDR3 bases are TGCAGCGCCCGGGGGGGCAGAAAAGAAGAGACCCAGTACTTC. Its protein product is CSARGGRKEETQYF.

The J gene is TRBJ2-1, the V gene TRBV2; 9 bases fit TRBD1. The CDR3 spans 15 residues. CDR1 SNHLY and CDR2 FYNNEI come from the germline V gene. V shed 5 bases, J shed 2 bases, and the junction held 4 bases outside the gene matches. In DNA form, the CDR3 reads TGTGCCAGCAGTTCTGACAGGGGGGCCTACAATGAGCAGTTCTTC. Translated: CASSSDRGAYNEQFF.

This clone showed up just once. Other nucleotide sequences from this sample produce the same CDR3. The genes are TRBV5-1 and TRBJ2-7, with no clear D. The CDR3 loop spans 10 amino acids. Germline V lookup: CDR1 SGHRS, CDR2 YFSETQ. V lost 0 bases, J lost 5 bases, and 0 bases lay in between. The CDR3 nucleotides read TGCGCCAGCAGCTTGGACGAGCAGTACTTC. Translated: CASSLDEQYF.

The chain couples TRBV6-1 to TRBJ2-2, with 8 bases that match TRBD1. Germline CDR1 and CDR2: MNHNS and SASEGT. This CDR3 is 16 amino acids long. The J segment lost 7 bases and the V segment lost 3 bases, leaving 10 bases of the junction unmatched. The CDR3 loop is CASSEGTGLRSGELFF. The CDR3 bases are TGTGCCAGCAGTGAGGGGACAGGCCTCCGAAGCGGGGAGCTGTTTTTT.

The chain links TRBV18 to TRBJ2-7, with 7 bases aligning to TRBD1. CDR3 length equals 14 residues. Germline values: CDR1 KGHSH, CDR2 LQKENI. J was trimmed by 3 bases and V by 3 bases; bases with no gene match: 5. The CDR3 sequence: CASSPNRQGYEQYF. The CDR3 DNA reads as TGTGCCAGCTCACCGAACCGACAGGGCTACGAGCAGTACTTC.

The chain employs TRBV11-2 and TRBJ1-6, with D maybe TRBD1 (5 bases). This CDR3 is 15 amino acids long. Looked up from germline, CDR1 is SGHAT and CDR2 is FQNNGV. The V and J ends lost 1 base and 5 bases respectively, with 9 bases between them. This CDR3 is CASSLGIGDNSPLHF. The DNA of the CDR3 is TGTGCCAGCAGCTTAGGAATAGGGGATAATTCACCCCTCCACTTT.